The source of this T cell receptor beta chain is a study of blood T cell repertoires in COVID-19. V lost 6 bases, J lost 0 bases, and 6 bases lay in between. Germline values: CDR1 SNHLY, CDR2 FYNNEI. The CDR3 is 13 amino acids. TCRdb's table, derived via immunoSEQ multiplex PCR, lists solely in-frame clones and lacks some. Of about 39,000 clones in the sample, 75% to 90% are singletons; the top ten hold 42%. V gene TRBV2 combines with J gene TRBJ1-5; D unresolved. The sequence derives from a human donor in a cohort sampled during active or convalescent COVID-19. The donor label of this sample is uncertain. Sequencing was done on a sample of peripheral blood. CDR3 in DNA: TGTGCCAGCAGAACATATAGCAATCAGCCCCAGCATTTT. Translated, it gives CASRTYSNQPQHF.